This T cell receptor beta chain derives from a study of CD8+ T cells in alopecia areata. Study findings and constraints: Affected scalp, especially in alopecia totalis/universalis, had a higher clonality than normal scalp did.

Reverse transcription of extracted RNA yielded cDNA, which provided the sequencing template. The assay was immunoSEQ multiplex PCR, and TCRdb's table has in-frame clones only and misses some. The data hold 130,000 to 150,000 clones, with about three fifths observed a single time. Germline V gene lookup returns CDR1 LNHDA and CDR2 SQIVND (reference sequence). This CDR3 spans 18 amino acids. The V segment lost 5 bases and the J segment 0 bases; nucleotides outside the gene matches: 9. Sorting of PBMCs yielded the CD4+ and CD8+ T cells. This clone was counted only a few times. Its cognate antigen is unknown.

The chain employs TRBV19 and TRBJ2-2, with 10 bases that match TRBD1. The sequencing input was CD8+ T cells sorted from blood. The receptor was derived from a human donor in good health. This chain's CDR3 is CASSSGQGMLTNTGELFF. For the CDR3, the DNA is TGTGCCAGTAGTTCGGGACAGGGGATGCTCACGAACACCGGGGAGCTGTTTTTT.